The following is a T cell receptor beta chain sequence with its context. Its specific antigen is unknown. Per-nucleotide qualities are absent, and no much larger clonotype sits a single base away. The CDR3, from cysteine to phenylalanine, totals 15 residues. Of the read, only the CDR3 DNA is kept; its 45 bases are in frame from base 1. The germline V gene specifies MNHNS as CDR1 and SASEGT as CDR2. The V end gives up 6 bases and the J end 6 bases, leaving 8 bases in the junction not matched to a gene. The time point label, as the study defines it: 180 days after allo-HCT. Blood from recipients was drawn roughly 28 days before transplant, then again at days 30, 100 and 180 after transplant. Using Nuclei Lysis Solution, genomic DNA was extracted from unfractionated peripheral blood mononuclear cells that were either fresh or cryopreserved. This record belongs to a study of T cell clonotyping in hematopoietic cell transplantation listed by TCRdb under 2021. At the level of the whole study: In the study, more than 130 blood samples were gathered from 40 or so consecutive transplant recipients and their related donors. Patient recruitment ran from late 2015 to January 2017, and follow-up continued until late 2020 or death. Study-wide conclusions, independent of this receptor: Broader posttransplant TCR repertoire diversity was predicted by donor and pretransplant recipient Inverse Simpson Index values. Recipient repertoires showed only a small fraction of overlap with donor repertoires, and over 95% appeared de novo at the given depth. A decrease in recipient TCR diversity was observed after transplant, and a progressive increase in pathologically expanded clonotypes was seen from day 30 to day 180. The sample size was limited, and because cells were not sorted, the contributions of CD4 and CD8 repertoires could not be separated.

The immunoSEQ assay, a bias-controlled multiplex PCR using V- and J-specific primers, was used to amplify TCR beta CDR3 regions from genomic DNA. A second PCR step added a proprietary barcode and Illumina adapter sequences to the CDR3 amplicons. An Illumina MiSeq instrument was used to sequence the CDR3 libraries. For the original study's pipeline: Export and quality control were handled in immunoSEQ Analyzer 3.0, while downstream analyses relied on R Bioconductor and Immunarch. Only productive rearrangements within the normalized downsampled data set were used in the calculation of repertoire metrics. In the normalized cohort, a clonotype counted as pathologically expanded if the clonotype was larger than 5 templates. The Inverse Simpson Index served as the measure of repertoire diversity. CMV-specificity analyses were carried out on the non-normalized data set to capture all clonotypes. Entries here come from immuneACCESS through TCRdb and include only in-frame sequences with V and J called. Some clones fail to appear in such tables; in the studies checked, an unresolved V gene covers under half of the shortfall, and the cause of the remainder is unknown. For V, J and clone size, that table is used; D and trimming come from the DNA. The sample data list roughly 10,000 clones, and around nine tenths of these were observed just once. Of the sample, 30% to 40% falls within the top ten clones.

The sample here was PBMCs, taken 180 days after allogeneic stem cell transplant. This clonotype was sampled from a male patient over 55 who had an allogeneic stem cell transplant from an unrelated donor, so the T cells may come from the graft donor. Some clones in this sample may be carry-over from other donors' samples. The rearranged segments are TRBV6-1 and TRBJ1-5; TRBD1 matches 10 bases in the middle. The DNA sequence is TGTGCCAGCAGACGACAGGGGGCGAGTGGTCAGCCCCAGCATTTT. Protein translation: CASRRQGASGQPQHF.